One sample yielded the 30 T cell receptor beta chains listed below, sequenced in a study of shared clonotypes between healthy human individuals. Produced via immunoSEQ multiplex PCR; TCRdb's table is partial and in-frame only. The table includes 1,500,000 or so clones, 98% detected once. Input material: naive CD4+ T cells sorted from blood. Subset noted: CD45RA+ positively selected. The receptor source for this set is a man younger than 40 in good health.

This clone is a singleton in its sample. The chain carries TRBV5-1 and TRBJ2-2, with D maybe TRBD1 (6 bases). In germline, CDR1 is SGHRS, CDR2 YFSETQ. V was clipped by 4 bases and J by 3 bases, with 13 bases between them. The CDR3 extends over 15 amino acids. CDR3 in DNA: TGCGCCAGCAGCCCCTCGGGACAAGACACCGGGGAGCTGTTTTTT. Protein product: CASSPSGQDTGELFF.

The chain links TRBV5-1 to TRBJ2-5; TRBD1 matches at 8 bases. V lost 4 bases and J lost 3; bases outside the gene matches: 8. CDR1 SGHRS and CDR2 YFSETQ come from the germline V gene. CDR3 length: 15 residues. CDR3 nucleotides: TGCGCCAGCAGCCAGAACCCGACAGGGGAAGAGACCCAGTACTTC. This translates into CASSQNPTGEETQYF.

The chain uses TRBV9 and TRBJ2-2; the D gene could be TRBD1 or TRBD2 (5 bases each). Germline V gene data show CDR1 as SGDLS and CDR2 as YYNGEE. The ends were cut back, 2 bases at V and 5 bases at J, with 13 bases in the middle. The CDR3 is made up of 15 amino acids. The CDR3 loop reads CASSVGTVGTGELFF. The CDR3 DNA follows: TGTGCCAGCAGCGTCGGGACGGTAGGAACCGGGGAGCTGTTTTTT.

This chain joins TRBV4-2 and TRBJ1-5, with D possibly TRBD1 on 5 matching bases. CDR3 size: 14 residues. Trimming left V 5 bases short and J 3 bases short, with 11 bases between. Germline V gives CDR1 LGHNA, CDR2 YNFKEQ. CDR3 bases: TGTGCCAGCAGCATCAGGGCCCTCAATCAGCCCCAGCATTTT. It translates to CASSIRALNQPQHF.

The rearrangement joins TRBV19 to TRBJ2-7; weak D call: TRBD1 (6 bases). CDR3 length: 17 residues. Germline assignment: CDR1 LNHDA and CDR2 SQIVND (reference sequence). Deletions cut 1 base from V and 3 bases from J, with 19 bases between. CDR3 sequence reads: CASSIAAGAGKLYEQYF. In DNA, the CDR3 is TGTGCCAGTAGTATAGCGGCAGGGGCAGGAAAGCTCTACGAGCAGTACTTC.

The chain carries TRBV7-2 and TRBJ1-5; D gene uncertain. The V gene lost 5 bases and the J gene lost 5 bases, with 16 bases spanning the gap. The germline gives CDR1 SGHTA, CDR2 FQGNSA. The CDR3 is made up of 15 amino acids. CDR3 nucleotide sequence: TGTGCCAGCAGCGGTCAGATAAACTGGGATCAGCCCCAGCATTTT. Its translation is CASSGQINWDQPQHF.

The chain has TRBV28 and TRBJ2-3, with D possibly being TRBD2 (6 bases). The germline CDR1 and CDR2 sequences are MDHEN and SYDVKM. The V end lost 7 bases, the J end lost 2 bases, and 16 bases lay between the germline ends. CDR3 length: 15 residues. The CDR3 protein is CASTPLADHTDTQYF. CDR3 coding DNA: TGTGCCAGCACCCCCTTAGCGGACCACACAGATACGCAGTATTTT.

The chain carries TRBV5-4 and TRBJ2-1, with a weak D call TRBD1 (6 bases). Trimming took off 4 bases at V and 5 bases at J, with 16 bases between the two ends. CDR1 and CDR2 (germline): SGHNT, YYREEE (reference sequence). This CDR3 region has 15 residues. The CDR3 sequence is CASSLGHLLNNEQFF. The CDR3 DNA sequence: TGTGCCAGCAGCCTGGGACACTTACTCAACAATGAGCAGTTCTTC.

This clone was picked up one time. The V and J genes are TRBV7-9 and TRBJ1-5, with D uncertain. With 1 base removed from V and 1 base from J, the gap between germline ends came to 14 bases. Germline V lookup: CDR1 SEHNR, CDR2 FQNEAQ (reference sequence). This CDR3 comprises 17 residues. The CDR3 DNA follows: TGTGCCAGCAGCTTAGAATCAGTGGGTCCGAGCAATCAGCCCCAGCATTTT. It is translated as CASSLESVGPSNQPQHF.

This sequence joins TRBV28 and TRBJ1-2, with D uncertain. CDR1 MDHEN and CDR2 SYDVKM come from the germline V gene. The CDR3 totals 14 residues. V lost 5 bases to trimming and J lost 3 bases, with 13 bases between them. In DNA form, the CDR3 reads TGTGCCAGCAGTCCGGACCCTGGATACTATGGCTACACCTTC. The encoded protein is CASSPDPGYYGYTF.

The chain links TRBV7-2 to TRBJ2-3; tentative D call: TRBD1 (5 bases). Germline V gene sequence: CDR1 SGHTA, CDR2 FQGNSA. The CDR3 extends over 13 amino acids. The V end was cut by 5 bases, the J end by 4 bases, with 10 bases between. In DNA, the CDR3 is TGTGCCAGCAGCGCCTCAGGGCCAGATACGCAGTATTTT. Amino acid sequence: CASSASGPDTQYF.

The chain employs TRBV25-1 and TRBJ2-3; D is perhaps TRBD2 (7 bases). The CDR3 contains 16 residues. Trimming removed 5 bases at V and 2 bases at J, with 17 bases between. Per the germline V gene, CDR1 is MGHDK and CDR2 is SYGVNS. The CDR3 DNA is TGTGCCAGCAGTAGCGGTTGGGGGGGCAACACAGATACGCAGTATTTT. Translating gives CASSSGWGGNTDTQYF.

The CDR3 DNA follows: TGTGCCATCAGTGAGAATCCGGGTAGCTCCTACGAGCAGTACTTC. Translation: CAISENPGSSYEQYF. The V and J genes are TRBV10-3 and TRBJ2-7; D remains unclear. CDR1 and CDR2 (germline): ENHRY, SYGVKD. The V gene lost 2 bases and the J gene lost 0 bases, with 11 bases spanning the gap. CDR3 length: 15 residues.

CDR3 loop: CASSPTSSTDTQYF. Written as DNA, the CDR3 is TGTGCCAGCAGCCCCACAAGTAGCACAGATACGCAGTATTTT. The chain has TRBV5-4 and TRBJ2-3; D ambiguous. Germline V gene data show CDR1 as SGHNT and CDR2 as YYREEE (reference sequence). The CDR3 has 14 amino acids. Trimming shortened V by 4 bases and J by 0 bases, and 9 bases separated the two germline ends.

The gene calls are TRBV9 and TRBJ2-5; D is ambiguous. The CDR3 length is 17 residues. Trimming shortened V by 0 bases and J by 0 bases, and 15 bases separated the two germline ends. Per germline, CDR1 SGDLS and CDR2 YYNGEE. CDR3 sequence (DNA): TGTGCCAGCAGCGTAGGACAAGGGCGGCAGTACCAAGAGACCCAGTACTTC. This translates into CASSVGQGRQYQETQYF. The full variable domain, completed using reference TRBV9 and TRBJ2-5, is DSGVTQTPKHLITATGQRVTLRCSPRSGDLSVYWYQQSLDQGLQFLIQYYNGEERAKGNILERFSAQQFPDLHSELNLSSLELGDSALYFCASSVGQGRQYQETQYFGPGTRLLVL.

This rearrangement joins TRBV2 to TRBJ2-5, with D possibly being TRBD1 (6 bases). This CDR3 contains 15 residues. Between the trimmed V and J ends, which lost 6 bases and 5 bases, there was a span of 19 bases. Germline CDR1 is SNHLY and CDR2 is FYNNEI. Here the CDR3 DNA reads TGTGCCAGCAGACCCCGACAGGATGTTCGGGAGACCCAGTACTTC. It yields the protein CASRPRQDVRETQYF.

The rearrangement joins TRBV5-1 to TRBJ2-5; a possible D gene is TRBD2 (6 bases). Deletions cut 5 bases from V and 1 base from J, with 15 bases between. CDR1 is SGHRS and CDR2 is YFSETQ in the germline V gene. The CDR3 totals 15 residues. The CDR3 DNA reads as TGCGCCAGCAGACAGGCGGGGATAAGCCAAGAGACCCAGTACTTC. Amino acids: CASRQAGISQETQYF.

V usage is TRBV6-1 and J usage is TRBJ1-2; D remains ambiguous. CDR3 length equals 13 residues. The V gene lost 2 bases and the J gene lost 4 bases, with 8 bases spanning the gap. Germline CDR1 MNHNS, CDR2 SASEGT. CDR3 protein: CASSETVFYGYTF. The CDR3 DNA reads TGTGCCAGCAGTGAAACAGTCTTCTATGGCTACACCTTC.

The chain joins TRBV6-5 to TRBJ2-7, with 8 bases matching TRBD1. Germline CDR1 and CDR2: MNHEY and SVGAGI. The CDR3 spans 14 residues. Trimming took 6 bases from V and 2 from J; bases not matched to a gene: 6. The CDR3, as DNA: TGTGCCAGCAGAGCCGGGACAGGAACCTACGAGCAGTACTTC. This codes for CASRAGTGTYEQYF.

This sequence joins TRBV27 and TRBJ2-1; a weak D match, TRBD2 (6 bases). Germline V CDR1 and CDR2: MNHEY, SMNVEV (reference sequence). V lost 4 bases to trimming and J lost 7 bases, with 17 bases between them. The CDR3 spans 15 residues. CDR3 protein: CASSSAGTSGNEQFF. The CDR3 bases are TGTGCCAGCAGTTCCGCCGGGACTTCAGGTAATGAGCAGTTCTTC.

The sample holds one count of this clone. V is TRBV10-1 and J is TRBJ2-3; the match to TRBD2 covers 9 bases. CDR3 length equals 15 residues. Looked up from germline, CDR1 is WNHNN and CDR2 is SYGVQD (reference sequence). With 1 base clipped from V and 3 bases from J, the junction kept 2 bases outside the gene matches. The CDR3, as DNA: TGCGCCAGCAGTGAGTGGCTAGCGGGAACAGATACGCAGTATTTT. Translated: CASSEWLAGTDTQYF.

With regard to this clone: The sample holds other DNA sequences that translate to the same CDR3. The genes are TRBV10-3 and TRBJ2-1, with 9 bases fitting TRBD2. The trim removed 2 bases at V and 5 bases at J, leaving 4 bases unmatched. The CDR3 consists of 15 residues. The germline CDR1 and CDR2 sequences are ENHRY and SYGVKD. In nucleotides, the CDR3 is TGTGCCATCAGTGAGAGGTTAGCGGGGGACAATGAGCAGTTCTTC. Translation: CAISERLAGDNEQFF.

The genes are TRBV13 and TRBJ2-3, with a tentative D call TRBD2 (6 bases). CDR1 is PRHDT and CDR2 is FYEKMQ in the germline V gene (reference sequence). V gave up 1 base and J gave up 6 bases, with 8 bases separating them. The CDR3 sequence is 13 residues long. Written as DNA, the CDR3 is TGTGCCAGCAGCTTAGAGGGGAGGGATACGCAGTATTTT. Translating gives CASSLEGRDTQYF.

The chain carries TRBV4-3 and TRBJ2-3; a possible D gene is TRBD2 (5 bases). Trimming cost V 4 bases and J 3 bases, with 17 bases left between them. The length of the CDR3 is 16 residues. Germline loops: CDR1 LGHNA, CDR2 YSLEER. The CDR3 protein is CASSRGNLMLTDTQYF. The CDR3, as DNA: TGCGCCAGCAGCCGAGGGAATCTTATGTTGACAGATACGCAGTATTTT.

The chain uses TRBV19 and TRBJ1-5, with a weak D call TRBD1 (6 bases). Between the trimmed V and J ends, which lost 5 bases and 7 bases, there was a span of 18 bases. Germline V CDR1 and CDR2: LNHDA, SQIVND (reference sequence). The CDR3 has 15 amino acids. The CDR3, as DNA: TGTGCCAGTAGTCCCTGGGGGGGGGCTGGCCAGCCCCAGCATTTT. This sequence encodes CASSPWGGAGQPQHF.

The V gene is TRBV5-5, the J gene TRBJ1-2; D unclear. This CDR3 is built from 15 residues. Trimming pared 0 bases from V and 7 bases from J, leaving 16 bases between. CDR1 SGHKS and CDR2 YYEKEE come from the germline V gene (reference sequence). The CDR3 DNA follows: TGTGCCAGCAGCTTGGTAGCGGGTGCCTCGGGTGGCTACACCTTC. It encodes CASSLVAGASGGYTF. Using reference TRBV5-5 and TRBJ1-2 for the parts outside the CDR3, the full variable domain is DAGVTQSPTHLIKTRGQQVTLRCSPISGHKSVSWYQQVLGQGPQFIFQYYEKEERGRGNFPDRFSARQFPNYSSELNVNALLLGDSALYLCASSLVAGASGGYTFGSGTRLTVV.

This rearrangement joins TRBV11-2 to TRBJ2-2, with 8 bases that match TRBD2. The CDR3 extends over 15 amino acids. With 5 bases clipped from V and 7 bases from J, the junction kept 9 bases outside the gene matches. From germline, CDR1 is SGHAT and CDR2 FQNNGV. CDR3 residues: CASSQLLAGRGELFF. The CDR3 nucleotides are TGTGCCAGCAGCCAGTTGCTAGCGGGCCGCGGGGAGCTGTTTTTT.

The rearrangement links TRBV6-1 to TRBJ2-3, with 10 bases aligning to TRBD2. V was clipped by 3 bases and J by 3 bases; unmatched bases: 6. The CDR3 runs to 16 residues. The germline gives CDR1 MNHNS, CDR2 SASEGT. CDR3 residues: CASSDPSGRGTDTQYF. The CDR3 region has the DNA TGTGCCAGCAGTGATCCTAGCGGGAGAGGGACAGATACGCAGTATTTT.

The chain uses TRBV2 and TRBJ2-7, with 12 positions matching TRBD2. This CDR3 is built from 17 residues. V lost 5 bases to trimming and J lost 2 bases; unmatched junction nucleotides: 10. Germline CDR1 reads SNHLY; CDR2 reads FYNNEI. CDR3 amino acids: CASSPKSSGRAPYEQYF. The CDR3 coding sequence is TGTGCCAGCAGTCCGAAGTCTAGCGGGAGGGCCCCCTACGAGCAGTACTTC.

The rearrangement joins TRBV5-1 to TRBJ2-7; a weak D match, TRBD1 (6 bases). V was cut by 8 bases and J by 2 bases, with 17 bases left in between. This CDR3 spans 14 amino acids. Germline V gene data show CDR1 as SGHRS and CDR2 as YFSETQ. The CDR3 DNA reads as TGCGCCAGTACATCCGACAGGATTCCCTACGAGCAGTACTTC. It yields the protein CASTSDRIPYEQYF.